What follows are 2 T cell receptor beta chains derived from one specimen sequenced in a study of post-analysis software for immune sequencing data. Unique molecular identifiers tagged the TCR beta cDNA libraries. TCRdb redid the calling of the PCR reads with MiXCR, one entry per CDR3 protein. The sample includes about 680,000 distinct CDR3 sequences, 55% to 70% of them seen just once. Study conclusions and caveats: Included in a set of a handful of TRBV segments more frequent in patients than controls were TRBV5-6, TRBV5-1 and TRBV20-1.

These TCRs' antigens remain unknown. Sequences were obtained from blood. The receptors stem from a girl aged 2-10 years with multiple sclerosis.

The chain uses TRBV5-1 and TRBJ2-4; D perhaps matches TRBD1 (5 bases). The CDR3 has 15 amino acids. The germline V and J ends were trimmed by 1 base and 0 bases, with 8 bases remaining between them. Looked up from germline, CDR1 is SGHRS and CDR2 is YFSETQ. This CDR3 reads CASSLLGLAKNIQYF. The CDR3 DNA is TGCGCCAGCAGCTTGTTGGGGCTAGCCAAAAACATTCAGTACTTC.

This sequence joins TRBV12-3 or TRBV12-4 and TRBJ2-3; D ambiguous. The CDR3 sequence is 14 residues long. Trimming removed 6 bases from V and 1 base from J, with 11 bases in between. Here the CDR3 reads CASRRYFGTDTQYF. The CDR3, as DNA: TGTGCCAGCAGAAGATATTTTGGCACAGATACGCAGTATTTT.